One and the same sample provided the 7 T cell receptor beta chains below, sequenced in a study of PD-1 blockade in mismatch repair-deficient tumors. The data were produced by immunoSEQ multiplex PCR, yet TCRdb's version contains in-frame clones alone and is incomplete. The sample lists over 100,000 clones, about 83% occurring once. The starting material was peripheral blood, obtained just over 59 weeks after starting pembrolizumab. These receptors were collected from an adult with mismatch repair-deficient cancer.

The V and J genes are TRBV5-6 and TRBJ2-1, with 8 bases lining up with TRBD2. The J segment lost 2 bases and the V segment lost 3 bases, leaving 4 bases of the junction unmatched. Germline CDR1 is SGHDT and CDR2 is YYEEEE. The CDR3 contains 15 residues. The CDR3 here is CASSSTSVTYNEQFF. Written as DNA, the CDR3 is TGTGCCAGCAGCTCGACTAGCGTGACCTACAATGAGCAGTTCTTC.

The V and J genes are TRBV7-2 and TRBJ1-1; 10 bases agree with TRBD1. V shed 5 bases and J 2 bases; nucleotides not matched to a gene: 5. The CDR3 has 15 residues. In germline, CDR1 is SGHTA, CDR2 FQGNSA. The CDR3 sequence is CASSGGQGINTEAFF. CDR3 in DNA: TGTGCCAGCAGCGGGGGACAGGGGATCAACACTGAAGCTTTCTTT.

This clone appeared once. CDR3 residues: CASSSSRGLVIADTQYF. The CDR3 coding sequence is TGTGCCAGCAGCTCCTCCCGCGGACTAGTGATTGCAGATACGCAGTATTTT. V is TRBV11-3 and J is TRBJ2-3, with 7 nucleotides matching TRBD2. V dropped 4 bases and J dropped 4; count of bases not matched to a gene: 14. The CDR3 is 17 amino acids. Germline CDR1 is SGHNT and CDR2 is YENEEA.

This clone was observed once. J is TRBJ2-3 and V is TRBV7-2, with 7 positions matching TRBD2. The CDR3 is made up of 15 amino acids. After removal of 4 bases from V and 3 bases from J, the junction contained 7 bases not matched to a gene. Germline-derived CDR1 and CDR2 are SGHTA and FQGNSA. CDR3 amino acids: CASSSWTSSTDTQYF. The DNA of the CDR3 is TGTGCCAGCAGCTCCTGGACTAGTTCAACAGATACGCAGTATTTT.

The gene calls are TRBV18 and TRBJ1-3; D is unclear. CDR1 and CDR2 from the germline V gene are KGHSH and LQKENI. The CDR3 length is 15 residues. Trimming cost V 3 bases and J 0 bases, with 9 bases left between them. This CDR3 reads CASSPSASSGNTIYF. The CDR3 DNA is TGTGCCAGCTCACCGTCAGCTAGCTCTGGAAACACCATATATTTT.

The V call is TRBV5-1, the J call TRBJ2-1, with TRBD2 as a possible D gene (5 bases). The CDR3 is 15 residues long. V was trimmed by 0 bases and J by 2 bases, leaving 9 bases between them. Looked up from germline, CDR1 is SGHRS and CDR2 is YFSETQ. CDR3: CASSLVGRTYNEQFF. CDR3 nucleotide sequence: TGCGCCAGCAGCTTGGTTGGGAGAACCTACAATGAGCAGTTCTTC.

The chain combines TRBV6-5 with TRBJ2-5; tentatively, D is TRBD1 or TRBD2 (6 bases each). Germline values: CDR1 MNHEY, CDR2 SVGAGI. The V end was cut by 6 bases, the J end by 5 bases, with 16 bases between. This CDR3 is built from 14 residues. The CDR3 DNA reads TGTGCCAGCAGAAGGGGGGAGGTGAGCGAGACCCAGTACTTC. This gives the protein CASRRGEVSETQYF.